These 14 T cell receptor beta chains came from one sample sequenced in a study of T-cell reconstitution after alpha-beta-depleted transplantation in children. The library targeted TCRbeta and was prepared with unique molecular identifiers. TCRdb itself ran the PCR reads through MiXCR, one entry per CDR3 protein. The profile shows around 440,000 distinct CDR3 sequences, about 11% of them singletons. Sequencing was performed on PBMCs, taken before TCRalphabeta/CD19-depleted stem cell transplant. All receptors derive from a child under 10 years old with inherited bone marrow failure, due to receive a stem cell transplant.

There are many counts of this clonotype. This chain links TRBV28 with TRBJ2-3; 10 nucleotides align to TRBD1. The CDR3 has 17 residues. V shed 4 bases, J shed 3 bases, and the junction held 10 bases outside the gene matches. From germline, CDR1 is MDHEN and CDR2 SYDVKM. The CDR3 DNA reads as TGTGCCAGCAGTTGGCCCCCCGGACAGGGGGTAACAGATACGCAGTATTTT. It encodes CASSWPPGQGVTDTQYF.

This clonotype was counted many times. The J gene is TRBJ2-2, the V gene TRBV27; 9 nucleotides line up with TRBD1. V was clipped by 6 bases and J by 0 bases; unmatched bases: 11. CDR1 is MNHEY and CDR2 is SMNVEV in the germline V gene (reference sequence). This CDR3 is built from 18 residues. CDR3: CASRARTGDKSNTGELFF. In nucleotides, the CDR3 is TGTGCCAGCAGGGCTAGGACAGGGGATAAATCGAACACCGGGGAGCTGTTTTTT.

Many counts were recorded for this clonotype. V is TRBV10-3 and J is TRBJ2-5, with 9 bases matching TRBD2. Trimming took 3 bases from V and 2 from J; bases not matched to a gene: 4. The CDR3 length is 15 residues. Germline V gene sequence: CDR1 ENHRY, CDR2 SYGVKD. The chain's CDR3 is CAISELAGRQETQYF. CDR3 nucleotides: TGTGCCATCAGTGAACTAGCGGGTCGGCAAGAGACCCAGTACTTC.

This clonotype was observed a handful of times. J is TRBJ2-7 and V is TRBV20-1; TRBD1 is a possible D gene (6 bases). The CDR3 totals 15 residues. V was trimmed by 2 bases and J by 0 bases, leaving 14 bases between them. Germline CDR1 is DFQATT and CDR2 is SNEGSKA (reference sequence). CDR3 amino acids: CSARLLRQASYEQYF. In nucleotides, the CDR3 is TGCAGTGCTAGACTTCTCCGACAGGCCTCCTACGAGCAGTACTTC.

On this clonotype: This could be a read error, since a much larger clone is one nucleotide away. The chain combines TRBV27 with TRBJ2-7, with a tentative D call TRBD2 (6 bases). CDR1 and CDR2 (germline): MNHEY, SMNVEV (reference sequence). The CDR3 sequence is 14 residues long. CDR3 DNA: TGTTCCAGCGCGAAGGGACTTAACGGGTACGAGCAGTACTTC. The encoded protein is CSSAKGLNGYEQYF.

About this clonotype: A much larger clone lies a single base off, so this may be a read error. The chain couples TRBV7-2 to TRBJ2-4; 7 bases agree with TRBD2. There are 16 residues in the CDR3. CDR1 and CDR2 (germline): SGHTA, FQGNSA. Here the CDR3 DNA reads TGTGCCAGCAGCCGAGGCGGGAGTATAGGCAAAAACGTTCAGTACTTC. It encodes CASSRGGSIGKNVQYF.

As to this clonotype: This clone may be a read error of a much larger clone one base away. The V and J genes are TRBV6-2 or TRBV6-3 and TRBJ2-1, with 15 bases lining up with TRBD2. This CDR3 is 17 amino acids long. The germline gives CDR1 MNHEY, CDR2 SVGEGT. CDR3 amino acids: CASSRGLAGGLIYDQFF. The CDR3 bases are TGTGCCAGCAGTCGGGGACTAGCGGGAGGTCTTATCTATGACCAGTTCTTC.

The gene calls are TRBV29-1 and TRBJ2-1; D tentatively reads TRBD1 or TRBD2 (5 bases each). The CDR3 has 14 amino acids. Trimming removed 3 bases from V and 4 bases from J, with 13 bases in between. Germline-derived CDR1 and CDR2 are SQVTM and ANQGSEA. CDR3 in amino acids: CSVDGGVDYNEQFF. The DNA of the CDR3 is TGCAGCGTTGATGGGGGAGTGGATTACAATGAGCAGTTCTTC.

This clonotype was recorded many times. The junction and the germline gene differ at one end; a read error may be behind it. V usage is TRBV7-9 and J usage is TRBJ2-2; D tentatively fits TRBD1 or TRBD2 (5 bases each). This CDR3 has 12 residues. Looked up from germline, CDR1 is SEHNR and CDR2 is FQNEAQ (reference sequence). The CDR3 spells CGEGNRTGELFF. The CDR3 DNA sequence: TGCGGAGAGGGGAATAGGACCGGGGAGCTGTTTTTT. The entire variable domain, with the rest obtained from reference TRBV7-9 and TRBJ2-2, is as follows: DTGVSQNPRHKITKRGQNVTFRCDPISEHNRLYWYRQTLGQGPEFLTYFQNEAQLEKSRLLSDRFSAERPKGSFSTLEIQRTEQGDSAMYLCGEGNRTGELFFGEGSRLTVL.

This clonotype showed up many times. This chain joins TRBV29-1 and TRBJ2-3; TRBD2 matches 12 bases. CDR3 size: 16 residues. CDR1 and CDR2 (germline): SQVTM, ANQGSEA. Losses at the gene ends were 1 base for V and 3 bases for J; bases not matched to a gene: 5. CDR3 region: CSVEGRTSGDTDTQYF. As DNA, the CDR3 is TGCAGCGTTGAAGGACGGACTAGCGGGGATACAGATACGCAGTATTTT.

This clonotype was recorded many times. The chain links TRBV12-3 or TRBV12-4 to TRBJ2-4, with a possible D match to TRBD1 (5 bases). This CDR3 is built from 16 residues. V was shortened by 2 bases and J by 0 bases, with 11 bases between the two germline ends. CDR3 protein: CASSLYLGVAKNIQYF. The DNA of the CDR3 is TGTGCCAGCAGTTTATATCTAGGGGTAGCCAAAAACATTCAGTACTTC.

This clonotype appeared many times. V is TRBV20-1 and J is TRBJ2-1, with TRBD2 matching 7 bases. CDR3 length: 11 amino acids. Germline-derived CDR1 and CDR2 are DFQATT and SNEGSKA (reference sequence). CDR3 sequence: CTGLVGNEQFF. The CDR3 DNA is TGCACTGGACTAGTTGGGAATGAGCAGTTCTTC.

Ten or more counts support this clonotype. The V call is TRBV19, the J call TRBJ2-7; a possible D gene is TRBD2 (6 bases). Germline CDR1 is LNHDA and CDR2 is SQIVND (reference sequence). This CDR3 has 13 amino acids. Deletions cut 3 bases from V and 6 bases from J, with 12 bases between. The CDR3 reads CASSIVGAGEQYF. In DNA, the CDR3 is TGTGCCAGTAGTATTGTGGGAGCGGGCGAGCAGTACTTC.

V gene TRBV7-3 combines with J gene TRBJ2-1, with TRBD2 matching over 9 bases. After removal of 5 bases from V and 0 bases from J, the junction contained 20 bases not matched to a gene. CDR1 and CDR2 from the germline V gene are SGHTA and FQGTGA. The CDR3 extends over 21 amino acids. CDR3 protein: CASSLPRLAGRRSSSYNEQFF. CDR3 nucleotides: TGTGCCAGCAGCCTCCCCCGGCTAGCGGGACGCAGATCTAGCTCCTACAATGAGCAGTTCTTC.